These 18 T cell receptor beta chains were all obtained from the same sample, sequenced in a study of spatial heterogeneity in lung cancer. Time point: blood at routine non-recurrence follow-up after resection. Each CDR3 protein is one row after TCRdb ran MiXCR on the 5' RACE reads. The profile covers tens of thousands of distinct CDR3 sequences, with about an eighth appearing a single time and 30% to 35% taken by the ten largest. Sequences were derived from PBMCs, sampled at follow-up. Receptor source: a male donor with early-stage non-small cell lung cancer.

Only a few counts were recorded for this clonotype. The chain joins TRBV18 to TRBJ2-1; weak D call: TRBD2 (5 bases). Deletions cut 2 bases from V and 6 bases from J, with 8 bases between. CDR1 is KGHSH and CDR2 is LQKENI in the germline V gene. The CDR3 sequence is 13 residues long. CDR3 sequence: CASSPSGGNEQFF. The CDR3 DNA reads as TGTGCCAGCTCACCATCCGGAGGCAATGAGCAGTTCTTC. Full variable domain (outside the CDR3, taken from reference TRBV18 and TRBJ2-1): NAGVMQNPRHLVRRRGQEARLRCSPMKGHSHVYWYRQLPEEGLKFMVYLQKENIIDESGMPKERFSAEFPKEGPSILRIQQVVRGDSAAYFCASSPSGGNEQFFGPGTRLTVL.

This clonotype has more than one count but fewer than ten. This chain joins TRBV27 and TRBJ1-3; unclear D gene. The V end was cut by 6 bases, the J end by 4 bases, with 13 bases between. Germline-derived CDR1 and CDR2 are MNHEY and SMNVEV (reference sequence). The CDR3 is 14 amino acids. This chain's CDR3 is CASRELVRGNTIYF. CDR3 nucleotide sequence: TGTGCCAGCAGAGAGCTGGTGCGAGGAAACACCATATATTTT.

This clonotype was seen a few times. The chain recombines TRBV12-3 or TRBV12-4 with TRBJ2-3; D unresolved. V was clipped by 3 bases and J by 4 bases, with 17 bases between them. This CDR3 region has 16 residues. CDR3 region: CASSLGSSPPADTQYF. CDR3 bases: TGTGCCAGCAGTTTGGGTTCCTCTCCCCCCGCAGATACGCAGTATTTT.

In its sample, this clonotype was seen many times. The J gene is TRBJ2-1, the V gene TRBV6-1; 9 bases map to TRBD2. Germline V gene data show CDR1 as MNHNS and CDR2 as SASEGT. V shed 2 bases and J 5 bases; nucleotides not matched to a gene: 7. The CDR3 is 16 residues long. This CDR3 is CASSEILAGTNNEQFF. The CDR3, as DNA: TGTGCCAGCAGTGAAATCCTAGCGGGGACAAACAATGAGCAGTTCTTC.

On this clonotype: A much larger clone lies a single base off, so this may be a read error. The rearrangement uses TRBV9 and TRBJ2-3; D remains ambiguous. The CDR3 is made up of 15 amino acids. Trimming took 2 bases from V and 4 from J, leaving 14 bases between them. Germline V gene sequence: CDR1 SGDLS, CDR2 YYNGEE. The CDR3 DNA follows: TGTGCCAGCAGCGTGGGGTTGACGGGCTCAGATACGCAGTATTTT. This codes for CASSVGLTGSDTQYF.

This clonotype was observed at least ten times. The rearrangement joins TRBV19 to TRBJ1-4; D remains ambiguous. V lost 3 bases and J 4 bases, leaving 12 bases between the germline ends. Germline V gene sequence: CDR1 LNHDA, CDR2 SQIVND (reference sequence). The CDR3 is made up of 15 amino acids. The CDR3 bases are TGTGCCAGTAGTATGGCCTCCGGGCTTAATGAAAAACTGTTTTTT. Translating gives CASSMASGLNEKLFF.

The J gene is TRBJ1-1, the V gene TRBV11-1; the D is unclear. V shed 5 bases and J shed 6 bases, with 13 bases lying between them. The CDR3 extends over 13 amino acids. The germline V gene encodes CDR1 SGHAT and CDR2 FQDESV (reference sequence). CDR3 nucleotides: TGTGCCAGCAGCCTAGATTTCGGGGCTGAAGCTTTCTTT. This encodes CASSLDFGAEAFF. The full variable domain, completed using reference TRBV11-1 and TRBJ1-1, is EAEVAQSPRYKITEKSQAVAFWCDPISGHATLYWYRQILGQGPELLVQFQDESVVDDSQLPKDRFSAERLKGVDSTLKIQPAELGDSAMYLCASSLDFGAEAFFGQGTRLTVV.

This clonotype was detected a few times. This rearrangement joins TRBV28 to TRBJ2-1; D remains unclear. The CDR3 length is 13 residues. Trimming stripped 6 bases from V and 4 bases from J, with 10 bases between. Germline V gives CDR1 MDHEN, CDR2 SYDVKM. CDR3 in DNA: TGTGCCAGCAGCCCTGGGTCATACAATGAGCAGTTCTTC. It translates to CASSPGSYNEQFF.

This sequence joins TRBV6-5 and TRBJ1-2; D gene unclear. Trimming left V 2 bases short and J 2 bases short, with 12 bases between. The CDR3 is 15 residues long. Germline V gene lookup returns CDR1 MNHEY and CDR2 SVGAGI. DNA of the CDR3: TGTGCCAGCAGTTACGGGCCCCCACGGAACTATGGCTACACCTTC. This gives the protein CASSYGPPRNYGYTF.

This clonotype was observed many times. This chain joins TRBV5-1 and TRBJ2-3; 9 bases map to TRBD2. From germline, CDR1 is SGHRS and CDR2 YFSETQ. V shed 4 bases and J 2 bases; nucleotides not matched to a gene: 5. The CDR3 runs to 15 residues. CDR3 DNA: TGCGCCAGCAGCAAGACTAGCGGTCCCACAGATACGCAGTATTTT. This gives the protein CASSKTSGPTDTQYF.

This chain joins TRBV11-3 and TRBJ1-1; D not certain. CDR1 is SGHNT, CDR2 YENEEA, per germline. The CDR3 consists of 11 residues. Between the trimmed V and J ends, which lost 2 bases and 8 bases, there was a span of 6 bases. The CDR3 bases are TGTGCCAGCAGCTTATGGGGAGAAGCTTTCTTT. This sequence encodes CASSLWGEAFF.

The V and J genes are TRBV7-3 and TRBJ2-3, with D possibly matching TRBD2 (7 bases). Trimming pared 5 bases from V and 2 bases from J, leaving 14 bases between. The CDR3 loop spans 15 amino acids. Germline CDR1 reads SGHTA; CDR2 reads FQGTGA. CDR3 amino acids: CASSPQGTTTDTQYF. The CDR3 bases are TGTGCCAGCAGCCCTCAGGGGACTACCACAGATACGCAGTATTTT.

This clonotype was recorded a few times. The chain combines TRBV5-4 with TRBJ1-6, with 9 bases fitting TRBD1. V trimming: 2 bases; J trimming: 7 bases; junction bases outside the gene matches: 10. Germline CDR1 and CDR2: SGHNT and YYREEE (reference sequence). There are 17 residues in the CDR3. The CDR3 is CASSFEGTGRKNSPLHF. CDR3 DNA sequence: TGTGCCAGCAGCTTCGAAGGGACAGGGCGTAAGAATTCACCCCTCCACTTT. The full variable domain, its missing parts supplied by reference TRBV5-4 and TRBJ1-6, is ETGVTQSPTHLIKTRGQQVTLRCSSQSGHNTVSWYQQALGQGPQFIFQYYREEENGRGNFPPRFSGLQFPNYSSELNVNALELDDSALYLCASSFEGTGRKNSPLHFGNGTRLTVT.

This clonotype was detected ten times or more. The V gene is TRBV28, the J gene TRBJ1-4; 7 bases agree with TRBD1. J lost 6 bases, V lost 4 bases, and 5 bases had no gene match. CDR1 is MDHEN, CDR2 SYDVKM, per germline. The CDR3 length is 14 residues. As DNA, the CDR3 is TGTGCCAGCAGTTCCGCAGGGGGGCATGAAAAACTGTTTTTT. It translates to CASSSAGGHEKLFF.

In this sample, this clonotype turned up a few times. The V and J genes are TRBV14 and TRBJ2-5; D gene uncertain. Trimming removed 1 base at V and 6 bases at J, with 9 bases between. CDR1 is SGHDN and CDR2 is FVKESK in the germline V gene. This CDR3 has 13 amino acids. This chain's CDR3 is CASSQGTSQTQYF. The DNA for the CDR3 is TGTGCCAGCAGCCAAGGGACCAGCCAGACCCAGTACTTC. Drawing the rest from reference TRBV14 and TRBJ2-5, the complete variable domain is EAGVTQFPSHSVIEKGQTVTLRCDPISGHDNLYWYRRVMGKEIKFLLHFVKESKQDESGMPNNRFLAERTGGTYSTLKVQPAELEDSGVYFCASSQGTSQTQYFGPGTRLLVL.

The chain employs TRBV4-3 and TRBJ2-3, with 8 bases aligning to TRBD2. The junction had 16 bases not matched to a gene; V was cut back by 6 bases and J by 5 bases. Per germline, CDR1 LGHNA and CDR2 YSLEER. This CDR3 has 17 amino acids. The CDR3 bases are TGCGCCAGCAGTCCCAAGATACCGGGGGGGCTAATAGATACGCAGTATTTT. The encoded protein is CASSPKIPGGLIDTQYF.

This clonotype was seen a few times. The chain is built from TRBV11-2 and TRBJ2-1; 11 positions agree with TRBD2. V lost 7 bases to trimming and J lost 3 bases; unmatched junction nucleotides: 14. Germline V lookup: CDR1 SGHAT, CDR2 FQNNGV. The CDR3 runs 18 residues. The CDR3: CASNRPIAGGHGYNEQFF. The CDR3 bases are TGTGCCAGCAACCGCCCCATAGCGGGAGGGCATGGCTACAATGAGCAGTTCTTC.

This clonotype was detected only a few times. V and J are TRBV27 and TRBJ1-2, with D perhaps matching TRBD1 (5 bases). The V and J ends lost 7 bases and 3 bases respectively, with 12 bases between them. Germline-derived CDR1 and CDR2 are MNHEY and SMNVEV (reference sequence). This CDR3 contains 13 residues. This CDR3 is CASTRGTDYGYTF. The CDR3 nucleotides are TGTGCCAGCACTAGAGGGACGGACTATGGCTACACCTTC.